Following are 9 T cell receptor beta chains from one sample sequenced in a study of cytomegalovirus exposure and HLA in healthy donors. The PCR contained 60 Vbeta and 13 Jbeta primers. Using immunoSEQ multiplex PCR, the repertoire was profiled, and TCRdb retains in-frame clones only, with some absent. The table shows tens of thousands of clones, with 80% occurring only once. Source material: PBMCs. The origin of the receptors is a middle-aged man in good health and CMV-seropositive.

This chain joins TRBV25-1 and TRBJ2-7; tentative D call: TRBD1 (5 bases). Per the germline V gene, CDR1 is MGHDK and CDR2 is SYGVNS. V was trimmed by 0 bases and J by 0 bases, leaving 12 bases between them. The CDR3 runs to 16 residues. The CDR3 spells CASSEYGAKGSYEQYF. CDR3 in DNA: TGTGCCAGCAGTGAATATGGGGCAAAGGGCTCCTACGAGCAGTACTTC.

V usage is TRBV7-2 and J usage is TRBJ1-2, with TRBD1 identical over 7 bases. CDR1 and CDR2 from the germline V gene are SGHTA and FQGNSA. The CDR3 contains 13 residues. V gave up 4 bases and J gave up 7 bases; unmatched junction bases: 6. CDR3 in DNA: TGTGCCAGCAGCTCTACAGGGGTTCCTGGCTACACCTTC. It is translated as CASSSTGVPGYTF.

This clone was observed a single time. The V call is TRBV19, the J call TRBJ2-1; a possible D gene is TRBD1 (6 bases). Germline V gene sequence: CDR1 LNHDA, CDR2 SQIVND (reference sequence). V lost 1 base, J lost 0 bases, and 19 bases lay in between. This CDR3 contains 19 residues. CDR3 in amino acids: CASSIVQGNTHSSYNEQFF. For the CDR3, the DNA is TGTGCCAGTAGTATAGTGCAGGGGAATACTCACAGCTCCTACAATGAGCAGTTCTTC.

The V call is TRBV29-1, the J call TRBJ1-1, with 8 positions matching TRBD1. Germline CDR1 is SQVTM and CDR2 is ANQGSEA. V lost 8 bases, J lost 5 bases, and 7 bases stayed unmatched. The CDR3 spans 12 residues. CDR3 protein: CSSQTGATEAFF. The CDR3 DNA reads as TGCAGCTCCCAGACAGGGGCAACTGAAGCTTTCTTT.

The chain is built from TRBV2 and TRBJ1-1; TRBD1 matches 8 bases. Germline values: CDR1 SNHLY, CDR2 FYNNEI. J gave up 3 bases and V 5 bases, and 5 bases lay outside the gene matches. This CDR3 is built from 14 residues. The CDR3 sequence is CASSPTGDDTEAFF. For the CDR3, the DNA is TGTGCCAGCAGTCCGACAGGGGACGACACTGAAGCTTTCTTT. The full variable domain, in which reference TRBV2 and TRBJ1-1 provide the parts outside the CDR3, is EPEVTQTPSHQVTQMGQEVILRCVPISNHLYFYWYRQILGQKVEFLVSFYNNEISEKSEIFDDQFSVERPDGSNFTLKIRSTKLEDSAMYFCASSPTGDDTEAFFGQGTRLTVV.

This chain joins TRBV4-3 and TRBJ2-5; TRBD2 is a possible D gene (6 bases). The CDR3 has 15 residues. Germline CDR1 LGHNA, CDR2 YSLEER. Trimming cost V 4 bases and J 2 bases, with 14 bases left between them. The CDR3 DNA follows: TGCGCCAGCAGCCCCTTCGCGGGACGTCAAGAGACCCAGTACTTC. As protein: CASSPFAGRQETQYF.

The V gene is TRBV2, the J gene TRBJ1-1; D uncertain. Looked up from germline, CDR1 is SNHLY and CDR2 is FYNNEI. The V gene lost 2 bases and the J gene lost 3 bases, with 10 bases spanning the gap. This CDR3 spans 14 amino acids. The CDR3 region is CASSERRRDTEAFF. The CDR3 DNA follows: TGTGCCAGCAGTGAAAGACGGAGGGACACTGAAGCTTTCTTT.

The rearrangement links TRBV6-5 to TRBJ1-5; 8 bases map to TRBD1. J lost 6 bases, V lost 0 bases, and 4 bases had no gene match. Germline V lookup: CDR1 MNHEY, CDR2 SVGAGI. The CDR3 consists of 15 residues. For the CDR3, the DNA is TGTGCCAGCAGTTACTCGGGACAGGCCCTTCAGCCCCAGCATTTT. This encodes CASSYSGQALQPQHF.

The gene calls are TRBV27 and TRBJ1-4, with D uncertain. CDR3 length: 11 residues. V lost 6 bases and J lost 5, with 4 bases in between. Per germline, CDR1 MNHEY and CDR2 SMNVEV (reference sequence). For the CDR3, the DNA is TGTGCCAGCAGGAGGAATGAAAAACTGTTTTTT. Translating gives CASRRNEKLFF.